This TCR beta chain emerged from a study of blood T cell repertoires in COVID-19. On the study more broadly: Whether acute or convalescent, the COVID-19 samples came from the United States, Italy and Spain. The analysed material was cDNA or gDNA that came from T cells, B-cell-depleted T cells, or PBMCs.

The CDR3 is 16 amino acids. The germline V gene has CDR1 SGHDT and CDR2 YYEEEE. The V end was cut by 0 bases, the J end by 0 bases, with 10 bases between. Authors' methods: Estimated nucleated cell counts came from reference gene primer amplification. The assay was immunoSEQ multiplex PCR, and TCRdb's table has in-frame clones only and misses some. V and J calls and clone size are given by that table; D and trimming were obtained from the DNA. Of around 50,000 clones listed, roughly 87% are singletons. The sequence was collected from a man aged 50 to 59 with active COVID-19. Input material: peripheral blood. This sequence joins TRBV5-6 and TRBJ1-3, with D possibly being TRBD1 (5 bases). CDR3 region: CASSLAGGSSGNTIYF. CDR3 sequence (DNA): TGTGCCAGCAGCTTGGCCGGGGGAAGCTCTGGAAACACCATATATTTT.